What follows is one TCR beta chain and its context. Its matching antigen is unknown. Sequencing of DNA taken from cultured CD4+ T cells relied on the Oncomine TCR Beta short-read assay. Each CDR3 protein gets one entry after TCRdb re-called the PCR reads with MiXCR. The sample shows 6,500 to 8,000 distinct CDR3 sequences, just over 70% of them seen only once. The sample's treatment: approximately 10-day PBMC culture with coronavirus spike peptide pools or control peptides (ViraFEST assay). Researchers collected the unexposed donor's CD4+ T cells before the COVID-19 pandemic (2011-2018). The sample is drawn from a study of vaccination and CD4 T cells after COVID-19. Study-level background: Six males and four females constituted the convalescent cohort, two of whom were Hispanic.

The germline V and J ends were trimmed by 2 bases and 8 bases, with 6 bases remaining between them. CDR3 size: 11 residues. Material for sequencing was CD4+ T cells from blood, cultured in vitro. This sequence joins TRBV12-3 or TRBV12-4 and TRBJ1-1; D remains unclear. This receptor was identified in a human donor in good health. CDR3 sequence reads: CASSLRKEAFF. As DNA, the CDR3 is TGTGCCAGCAGTTTAAGGAAAGAAGCTTTCTTT.